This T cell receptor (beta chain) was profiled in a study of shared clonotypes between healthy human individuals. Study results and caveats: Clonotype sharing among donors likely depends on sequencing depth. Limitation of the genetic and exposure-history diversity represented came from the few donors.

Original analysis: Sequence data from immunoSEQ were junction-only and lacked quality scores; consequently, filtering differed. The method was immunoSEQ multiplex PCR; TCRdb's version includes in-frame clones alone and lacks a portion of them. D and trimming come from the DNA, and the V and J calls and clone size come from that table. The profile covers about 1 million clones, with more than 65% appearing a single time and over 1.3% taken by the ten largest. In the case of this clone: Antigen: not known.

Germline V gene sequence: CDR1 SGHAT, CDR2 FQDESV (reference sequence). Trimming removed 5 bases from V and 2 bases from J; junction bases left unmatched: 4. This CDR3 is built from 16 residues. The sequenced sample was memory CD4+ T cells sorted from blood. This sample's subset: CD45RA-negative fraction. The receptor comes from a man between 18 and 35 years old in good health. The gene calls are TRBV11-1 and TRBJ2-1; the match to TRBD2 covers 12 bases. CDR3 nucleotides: TGTGCCAGCAGCGCCCGACTAGCGGGGGCCTACAATGAGCAGTTCTTC. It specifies CASSARLAGAYNEQFF.